The sequence of this T cell receptor beta chain was determined in a study of blood T cell repertoires in COVID-19. Germline V gene sequence: CDR1 GTSNPN, CDR2 SVGIG (reference sequence). This CDR3 is built from 14 residues. V lost 0 bases to trimming and J lost 8 bases, with 13 bases between them. The data were produced by immunoSEQ multiplex PCR, yet TCRdb's version contains in-frame clones alone and is incomplete. The data show about 230,000 clones, with roughly 83% seen just once and 2% to 3% held by the top ten. This receptor was identified in a woman in her 70s with active or convalescent COVID-19. The source material was peripheral blood. The chain uses TRBV30 and TRBJ1-4; D remains ambiguous. The CDR3 DNA is TGTGCCTGGAGTGTAACGTCCGCGGGAGAAAAACTGTTTTTT. It specifies CAWSVTSAGEKLFF.